One and the same sample provided the 22 T cell receptor beta chains below, sequenced in a study of spatial heterogeneity in lung cancer. TCRdb analysed the 5' RACE reads with MiXCR anew, one entry per CDR3 protein. The sample holds 25,000 or so distinct CDR3 sequences, 6% seen once. The time point here: blood at routine non-recurrence follow-up after resection. Without sorting, whole RNA was sequenced from tumor, nontumor lung or frozen PBMC. The sequencing used PBMCs, collected at follow-up. Receptors were obtained from a male donor with early-stage non-small cell lung cancer.

This chain's CDR3 is CASSDRPADIQYF. DNA for the CDR3: TGTGCCAGCAGTGATAGGCCGGCGGACATTCAGTACTTC. The chain has TRBV25-1 and TRBJ2-4; D remains ambiguous. CDR3 length: 13 amino acids. Germline CDR1 MGHDK, CDR2 SYGVNS. The ends were cut back, 3 bases at V and 8 bases at J, with 11 bases in the middle.

This clonotype was detected ten times or more. The genes are TRBV29-1 and TRBJ2-7, with no clear D. The germline V gene encodes CDR1 SQVTM and CDR2 ANQGSEA. V shed 5 bases and J shed 0 bases, with 8 bases lying between them. The CDR3 is made up of 12 amino acids. CDR3 coding DNA: TGCAGCGTTACGTCTCCCTCCTACGAGCAGTACTTC. Translating gives CSVTSPSYEQYF.

This clonotype was observed many times. The J gene is TRBJ1-2, the V gene TRBV5-4; D is unclear. The ends were cut back, 1 base at V and 7 bases at J, with 14 bases in the middle. The germline V gene has CDR1 SGHNT and CDR2 YYREEE (reference sequence). The CDR3 has 14 residues. Here the CDR3 reads CASSLIGVLLGYTF. The CDR3 nucleotides read TGTGCCAGCAGCTTGATCGGAGTTCTTCTTGGCTACACCTTC.

This clonotype was observed a few times. This rearrangement joins TRBV23-1 to TRBJ1-4, with D unclear. TRBV23-1 is an ORF, and what it does is uncertain. The CDR3 loop spans 16 amino acids. V was clipped by 1 base and J by 0 bases, with 9 bases between them. The CDR3 DNA reads TGCGCCAGCAGTCAATATCCCGGCGCAACTAATGAAAAACTGTTTTTT. Its protein is CASSQYPGATNEKLFF.

Only a few counts were recorded for this clonotype. The chain recombines TRBV5-1 with TRBJ2-4; TRBD2 matches at 8 bases. Germline loops: CDR1 SGHRS, CDR2 YFSETQ. The CDR3 covers 15 residues. With V trimmed by 0 bases and J by 3 bases, 2 bases remained unmatched. The CDR3 here is CASSLELADKNIQYF. The DNA of the CDR3 is TGCGCCAGCAGCTTGGAACTAGCGGACAAAAACATTCAGTACTTC.

Concerning this clonotype itself: A clone one base away is much larger, so this may be a read error. CDR3 bases: TGTGCCAGCAGTGAATCGGACCCTTATTTACCCCTCCACTTT. Residues: CASSESDPYLPLHF. The chain has TRBV6-1 and TRBJ1-6; D is unresolved. The CDR3 has 14 residues. Germline CDR1 reads MNHNS; CDR2 reads SASEGT. The V gene lost 2 bases and the J gene lost 12 bases, with 14 bases spanning the gap.

This clonotype was seen repeatedly, ten times or more. V and J are TRBV7-2 and TRBJ1-1, with D perhaps TRBD1 (6 bases). The CDR3 has 14 residues. Germline V gene data show CDR1 as SGHTA and CDR2 as FQGNSA. With 3 bases removed from V and 1 base from J, the gap between germline ends came to 9 bases. CDR3 region: CASSFTGQNTEAFF. CDR3 sequence (DNA): TGTGCCAGCAGCTTCACAGGGCAGAACACTGAAGCTTTCTTT.

This clonotype was seen more than once but under ten times. The chain employs TRBV12-3 or TRBV12-4 and TRBJ1-1; D not resolved. The CDR3 runs to 14 residues. V lost 3 bases to trimming and J lost 0 bases, with 8 bases between them. CDR3 loop: CASSLGSMNTEAFF. The CDR3 nucleotides read TGTGCCAGCAGTTTGGGCAGCATGAACACTGAAGCTTTCTTT.

In its sample, this clonotype was seen many times. This sequence joins TRBV7-3 and TRBJ2-2; D might be TRBD2 (6 bases). The CDR3 is 17 residues long. In germline, CDR1 is SGHTA, CDR2 FQGTGA. V gave up 5 bases and J gave up 2 bases, with 18 bases separating them. The CDR3 DNA sequence: TGTGCCAGCAGCCCCTGGTCCGGAGGGATAAACACCGGGGAGCTGTTTTTT. Its translation: CASSPWSGGINTGELFF.

This clonotype was recorded many times. The chain links TRBV5-5 to TRBJ2-3, with 7 bases aligning to TRBD2. The germline V gene encodes CDR1 SGHKS and CDR2 YYEKEE (reference sequence). J lost 1 base, V lost 4 bases, and 6 bases had no gene match. The CDR3 loop spans 15 amino acids. CDR3 amino acids: CASSHVAGGTDTQYF. The CDR3 DNA reads TGTGCCAGCAGCCACGTGGCGGGAGGCACAGATACGCAGTATTTT.

V gene TRBV6-5 combines with J gene TRBJ2-5; 12 bases map to TRBD1. Per the germline V gene, CDR1 is MNHEY and CDR2 is SVGAGI. The CDR3 consists of 16 residues. The junction had 7 bases not matched to a gene; V was cut back by 2 bases and J by 6 bases. CDR3 nucleotide sequence: TGTGCCAGCAGTTACCCCGGGACAGGGGGCCAGAAGACCCAGTACTTC. Translation: CASSYPGTGGQKTQYF.

A word on this clonotype: A read error may explain this, as a much larger clone is one base away. The rearrangement joins TRBV29-1 to TRBJ2-7; no clear D gene. The V gene's germline CDR1 is SQVTM and CDR2 ANQGSEA. The CDR3 extends over 12 amino acids. Trimming removed 0 bases from V and 2 bases from J, with 5 bases in between. CDR3 bases: TGCAGCGTTGAAGAGGACGCCTACGAGCAGTACTTC. Translating gives CSVEEDAYEQYF.

This clonotype was seen repeatedly, ten times or more. This chain joins TRBV29-1 and TRBJ1-1; D remains unclear. CDR3 length: 11 amino acids. Germline assignment: CDR1 SQVTM and CDR2 ANQGSEA. The germline V and J ends were trimmed by 6 bases and 0 bases, with 5 bases remaining between them. The chain's CDR3 is CSVTVNTEAFF. CDR3 bases: TGCAGCGTCACAGTGAACACTGAAGCTTTCTTT.

This clonotype was seen many times. The rearrangement links TRBV5-5 to TRBJ2-7; D gene ambiguous. The CDR3 contains 12 residues. In germline, CDR1 is SGHKS, CDR2 YYEKEE (reference sequence). V lost 4 bases to trimming and J lost 3 bases, with 8 bases between them. CDR3 sequence reads: CASSVTGYEQYV. The CDR3 bases are TGTGCCAGCAGCGTAACTGGCTACGAGCAGTACGTC.

The rearrangement joins TRBV10-3 to TRBJ1-1; D not certain. The V gene lost 10 bases and the J gene lost 7 bases, with 19 bases spanning the gap. From germline, CDR1 is ENHRY and CDR2 SYGVKD. This CDR3 is built from 13 residues. CDR3 DNA: TGTGCCACAAAGGGAACACCCAGCAGTGAAGCTTTCTTT. It codes for CATKGTPSSEAFF.

The chain has TRBV20-1 and TRBJ2-7; D remains ambiguous. The V gene lost 0 bases and the J gene lost 3 bases, with 15 bases spanning the gap. In germline, CDR1 is DFQATT, CDR2 SNEGSKA (reference sequence). This CDR3 region has 15 residues. For the CDR3, the DNA is TGCAGTGCTAGAGATTCGGCCAGAGCTTACTACGAGCAGTACGTC. Protein sequence: CSARDSARAYYEQYV.

This clonotype appeared a few times. The chain carries TRBV6-5 and TRBJ1-3; D is uncertain. Trimming shortened V by 2 bases and J by 0 bases, and 11 bases separated the two germline ends. Germline lookup yields CDR1 MNHEY and CDR2 SVGAGI. The CDR3 contains 16 residues. In DNA, the CDR3 is TGTGCCAGCAGTTACGGTCAGCCACGCTCTGGAAACACCATATATTTT. It codes for CASSYGQPRSGNTIYF.

This clonotype was recorded a few times. The genes are TRBV11-2 and TRBJ2-5, with 8 bases identical to TRBD1. Germline V gives CDR1 SGHAT, CDR2 FQNNGV. The CDR3 is 15 residues long. V shed 3 bases and J 5 bases; nucleotides not matched to a gene: 8. CDR3 in amino acids: CASSLWQGAWETQYF. The DNA for the CDR3 is TGTGCCAGCAGCTTGTGGCAGGGGGCTTGGGAGACCCAGTACTTC.

This clonotype was counted at least ten times. The rearrangement links TRBV12-3 or TRBV12-4 to TRBJ2-2, with 8 bases matching TRBD2. This CDR3 region has 16 residues. J lost 1 base, V lost 5 bases, and 6 bases had no gene match. The CDR3 spells CASSPQTSVNTGELFF. The CDR3 bases are TGTGCCAGCAGTCCTCAGACTAGCGTGAACACCGGGGAGCTGTTTTTT.

There are a few counts of this clonotype. This sequence joins TRBV9 and TRBJ1-4; D may be TRBD1 (6 bases). Trimming cost V 0 bases and J 4 bases, with 10 bases left between them. The CDR3 is made up of 15 amino acids. Germline V CDR1 and CDR2: SGDLS, YYNGEE. The DNA for the CDR3 is TGTGCCAGCAGCGTAGGAGGACAGTTTAATGAAAAACTGTTTTTT. This sequence encodes CASSVGGQFNEKLFF.

This chain uses TRBV27 with TRBJ1-1; possible D gene TRBD1, 5 bases. V gave up 1 base and J gave up 7 bases, with 10 bases separating them. The V gene's germline CDR1 is MNHEY and CDR2 SMNVEV (reference sequence). This CDR3 has 13 amino acids. The CDR3 DNA reads TGTGCCAGCAGTTTATGGGGGGGTGGTGAAGCTTTCTTT. It yields the protein CASSLWGGGEAFF.

This clonotype was detected many times. The chain carries TRBV9 and TRBJ1-5; tentatively, D is TRBD1 (5 bases). The CDR3 totals 14 residues. Trimming took 4 bases from V and 5 from J, leaving 13 bases between them. Germline CDR1 and CDR2: SGDLS and YYNGEE. CDR3 in DNA: TGTGCCAGCAGCAAAGGCAGGGTCGATCAGCCCCAGCATTTT. This encodes CASSKGRVDQPQHF.